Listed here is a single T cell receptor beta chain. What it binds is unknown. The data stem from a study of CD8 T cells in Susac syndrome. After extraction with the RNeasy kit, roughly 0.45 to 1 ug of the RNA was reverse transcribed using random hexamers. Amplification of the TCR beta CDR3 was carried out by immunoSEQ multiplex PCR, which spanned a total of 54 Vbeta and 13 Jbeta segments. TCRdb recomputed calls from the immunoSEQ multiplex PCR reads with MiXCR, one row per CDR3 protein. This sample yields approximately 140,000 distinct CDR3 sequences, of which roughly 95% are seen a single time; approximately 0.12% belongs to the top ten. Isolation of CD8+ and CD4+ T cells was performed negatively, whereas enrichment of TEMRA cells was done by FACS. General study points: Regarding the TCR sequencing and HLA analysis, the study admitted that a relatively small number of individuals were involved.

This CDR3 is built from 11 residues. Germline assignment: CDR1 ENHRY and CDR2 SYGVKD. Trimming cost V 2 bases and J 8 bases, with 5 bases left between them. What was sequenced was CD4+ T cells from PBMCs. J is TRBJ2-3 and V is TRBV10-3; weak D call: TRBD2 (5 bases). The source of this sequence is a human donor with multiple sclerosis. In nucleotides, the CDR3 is TGTGCCATCAGTGAGGGAGGTACGCAGTATTTT. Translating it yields CAISEGGTQYF.